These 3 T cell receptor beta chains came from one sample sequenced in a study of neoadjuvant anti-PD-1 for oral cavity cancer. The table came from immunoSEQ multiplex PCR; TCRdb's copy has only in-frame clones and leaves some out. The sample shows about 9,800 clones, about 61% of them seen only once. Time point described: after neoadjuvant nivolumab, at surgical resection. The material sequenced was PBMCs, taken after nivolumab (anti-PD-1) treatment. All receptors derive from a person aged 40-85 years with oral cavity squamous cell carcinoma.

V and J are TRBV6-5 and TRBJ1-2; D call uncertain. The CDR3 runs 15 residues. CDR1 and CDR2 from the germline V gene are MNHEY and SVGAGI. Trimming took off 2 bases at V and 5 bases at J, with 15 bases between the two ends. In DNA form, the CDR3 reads TGTGCCAGCAGTTACGCCCCCCGGGGTCCTTATGGCTACACCTTC. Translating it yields CASSYAPRGPYGYTF.

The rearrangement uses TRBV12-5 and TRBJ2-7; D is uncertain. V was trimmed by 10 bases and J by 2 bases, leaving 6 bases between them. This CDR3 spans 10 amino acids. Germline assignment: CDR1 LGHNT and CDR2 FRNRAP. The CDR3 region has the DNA TGTGCTAAACCCCCCTACGAGCAGTACTTC. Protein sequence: CAKPPYEQYF.

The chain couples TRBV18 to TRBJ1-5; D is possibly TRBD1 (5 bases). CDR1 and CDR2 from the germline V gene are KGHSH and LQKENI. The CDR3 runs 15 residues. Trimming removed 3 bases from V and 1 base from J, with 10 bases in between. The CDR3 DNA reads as TGTGCCAGCTCACCGGTTAAGGGGAGCAATCAGCCCCAGCATTTT. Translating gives CASSPVKGSNQPQHF.